The entry below gives a single TCR beta chain sequence along with its context. Its specificity is unknown. TCRdb re-called the reads with MiXCR, one entry per CDR3 protein. This table holds around 770,000 distinct CDR3 sequences, under 35% found once. The sample is drawn from a study of T cell repertoires in cytomegalovirus infection. Study-level information: Public TCR beta signature analysis indicated the presence of both CMV infection and matching HLA type. General study findings and limits: Public TCR beta family frequency separated CMV-and-HLA carriers, including in an independent cohort. The ex vivo response was dominated by HLA-C-restricted CMV-specific TCR beta clonotypes.

Losses at the gene ends were 4 bases for V and 6 bases for J; bases not matched to a gene: 9. The CDR3 covers 14 residues. The V gene's germline CDR1 is SGHVS and CDR2 FQNEAQ. The sample was cultured CD8+ T cells from PBMCs, taken from culture after CMV antigen stimulation. The V and J genes are TRBV7-8 and TRBJ2-7, with TRBD1 matching over 7 bases. This receptor was obtained from a human donor in good health (CMV status not recorded). Some clones in this sample may be carry-over from other donors' samples. The CDR3 region is CASSSTWAGGEQYF. The CDR3 DNA reads TGTGCCAGCAGCTCTACGTGGGCAGGGGGCGAGCAGTACTTC. Using reference TRBV7-8 and TRBJ2-7 for the parts outside the CDR3, the full variable domain is GAGVSQSPRYKVAKRGQDVALRCDPISGHVSLFWYQQALGQGPEFLTYFQNEAQLDKSGLPSDRFFAERPEGSVSTLKIQRTQQEDSAVYLCASSSTWAGGEQYFGPGTRLTVT.